Sequencing of this T cell receptor (beta chain) was carried out in a study of OX40 agonist ivuxolimab in advanced cancers. Details on this clone: What it binds is not known.

V was pared by 6 bases and J by 4 bases, with 3 bases of the junction left unmatched. CDR1 is SEHNR and CDR2 is FQNEAQ in the germline V gene (reference sequence). The length of the CDR3 is 13 residues. Here immunoSEQ multiplex PCR was the method, and the copy in TCRdb shows in-frame clones only, minus some. The table lists roughly 75,000 clones, more than 80% of them singletons. Overall study findings and caveats: Low normalized T-cell clonal expansion also characterized some of the nonresponders.

The chain links TRBV7-9 to TRBJ1-1; 9 nucleotides line up with TRBD1. The receptor was derived from an adult with an advanced solid tumor such as melanoma, head and neck, liver or kidney cancer. The input for sequencing was CD4+ or CD8+ T cells sorted from blood, taken in a trial of the OX40 agonist ivuxolimab. The CDR3 bases are TGTGCCAGCAGTACAGGGGGCATCACTGAAGCTTTCTTT. It encodes CASSTGGITEAFF.